Presented here are 25 T cell receptor beta chains from one specimen sequenced in a study of shared clonotypes between healthy human individuals (TCRdb year 2020). The method was the immunoSEQ multiplex PCR assay. Sourced from immuneACCESS, this table was stored by TCRdb with only in-frame sequences that have V and J called. A share of the clones is absent; for the studies checked, an unresolved V gene accounts for under half, and the remainder has no known explanation. The sample table contains some 680,000 clones; only one count was recorded for roughly 72% of them. 1.5% to 2% of the sample lies in the top ten. Sequenced sample: memory CD4+ T cells sorted from blood. Explained via the paper, the cell subset or site label denotes: CD45RA-negative fraction. The receptors originated from a woman in her twenties or thirties in good health.

This clone was detected once. The rearrangement joins TRBV6-4 to TRBJ2-2, with D unclear. Trimming removed 6 bases from V and 8 bases from J, with 13 bases in between. Germline V gene lookup returns CDR1 MRHNA and CDR2 SNTAGT. This CDR3 spans 13 amino acids. CDR3 coding DNA: TGTGCCAGCAGGAAGACCGGCACGGGGGAGCTGTTTTTT. Residues: CASRKTGTGELFF.

This clone was counted a single time. This chain links TRBV11-1 with TRBJ2-6; D possibly corresponds to TRBD1 (6 bases). V gave up 3 bases and J gave up 1 base, with 10 bases separating them. The CDR3 is made up of 16 amino acids. Per germline, CDR1 SGHAT and CDR2 FQDESV (reference sequence). CDR3 bases: TGTGCCAGCAGCTTTTTAGGGACATCTGGGGCCAACGTCCTGACTTTC. Translated: CASSFLGTSGANVLTF.

The chain combines TRBV19 with TRBJ2-7, with 9 positions matching TRBD2. This CDR3 spans 15 amino acids. The germline CDR1 and CDR2 sequences are LNHDA and SQIVND (reference sequence). V gave up 4 bases and J gave up 6 bases; unmatched junction bases: 10. The CDR3 nucleotides read TGTGCCAGTAGTAGGCTAGCGGGATATGTCGGCGAGCAGTACTTC. Amino acid sequence: CASSRLAGYVGEQYF.

The chain employs TRBV28 and TRBJ2-7, with 10 bases aligning to TRBD2. This CDR3 has 14 residues. V gave up 6 bases and J gave up 4 bases; unmatched junction bases: 6. Germline CDR1 reads MDHEN; CDR2 reads SYDVKM. The CDR3 sequence is CASRPETSGYEQYF. CDR3 coding DNA: TGTGCCAGCAGACCCGAGACTAGCGGGTACGAGCAGTACTTC.

The rearrangement links TRBV2 to TRBJ2-1, with 7 nucleotides matching TRBD2. After removal of 8 bases from V and 7 bases from J, the junction contained 14 bases not matched to a gene. CDR3 size: 15 residues. CDR1 SNHLY and CDR2 FYNNEI come from the germline V gene. CDR3: CASGLAGELDNEQFF. As DNA, the CDR3 is TGTGCCAGCGGCTTAGCGGGTGAGCTAGATAATGAGCAGTTCTTC.

The genes are TRBV5-5 and TRBJ2-1, with 8 nucleotides matching TRBD1. Germline trimming cut 1 base from V and 2 bases from J; bases unmatched to any gene: 11. The germline CDR1 and CDR2 sequences are SGHKS and YYEKEE (reference sequence). The CDR3 is 18 amino acids. The CDR3, as DNA: TGTGCCAGCAGCTTGTCCGGGTCGACAGGGGCAACCTACAATGAGCAGTTCTTC. This gives the protein CASSLSGSTGATYNEQFF. Looking up the rest from reference TRBV5-5 and TRBJ2-1 gives the full variable domain: DAGVTQSPTHLIKTRGQQVTLRCSPISGHKSVSWYQQVLGQGPQFIFQYYEKEERGRGNFPDRFSARQFPNYSSELNVNALLLGDSALYLCASSLSGSTGATYNEQFFGPGTRLTVL.

The chain employs TRBV7-2 and TRBJ1-1; 9 bases fit TRBD1. Unmatched junction bases numbered 8, after V lost 5 bases and J lost 4 bases. Per the germline V gene, CDR1 is SGHTA and CDR2 is FQGNSA. The CDR3 has 15 residues. Here the CDR3 reads CASSQGDRDITEAFF. CDR3 DNA: TGTGCCAGCAGCCAGGGGGACAGGGATATCACTGAAGCTTTCTTT.

V usage is TRBV28 and J usage is TRBJ1-2; tentatively, D is TRBD1 (6 bases). CDR3 length equals 14 residues. Trimming pared 7 bases from V and 4 bases from J, leaving 16 bases between. CDR1 and CDR2 from the germline V gene are MDHEN and SYDVKM. In nucleotides, the CDR3 is TGTGCCAGCACCCCGGAGGGGGTTGGCTATGGCTACACCTTC. This codes for CASTPEGVGYGYTF.

The gene calls are TRBV25-1 and TRBJ2-5; D gene ambiguous. V was clipped by 5 bases and J by 1 base, with 11 bases between them. From germline, CDR1 is MGHDK and CDR2 SYGVNS. This CDR3 region has 14 residues. CDR3 residues: CASSLSNIQETQYF. Written as DNA, the CDR3 is TGTGCCAGCAGTCTCTCCAATATCCAAGAGACCCAGTACTTC. The complete variable domain, with remaining parts taken from reference TRBV25-1 and TRBJ2-5, reads EADIYQTPRYLVIGTGKKITLECSQTMGHDKMYWYQQDPGMELHLIHYSYGVNSTEKGDLSSESTVSRIRTEHFPLTLESARPSHTSQYLCASSLSNIQETQYFGPGTRLLVL.

The V call is TRBV4-2, the J call TRBJ2-3; 7 bases map to TRBD2. V lost 0 bases and J lost 1; bases outside the gene matches: 7. The CDR3 extends over 17 amino acids. Germline lookup yields CDR1 LGHNA and CDR2 YNFKEQ. The chain's CDR3 is CASSQDRGGVGTDTQYF. CDR3 nucleotide sequence: TGTGCCAGCAGCCAAGATCGCGGGGGAGTAGGCACAGATACGCAGTATTTT.

The chain couples TRBV7-9 to TRBJ2-7, with TRBD2 matching 9 bases. CDR3 length: 14 residues. Germline V gene sequence: CDR1 SEHNR, CDR2 FQNEAQ (reference sequence). Germline trimming cut 2 bases from V and 1 base from J; bases unmatched to any gene: 0. The CDR3 sequence: CASSLLAGSYEQYF. CDR3 bases: TGTGCCAGCAGCTTACTAGCGGGATCCTACGAGCAGTACTTC.

This clone has only one observation. This rearrangement joins TRBV19 to TRBJ2-3; unclear D gene. CDR1 is LNHDA, CDR2 SQIVND, per germline (reference sequence). V lost 7 bases and J lost 2, with 10 bases in between. CDR3 length: 13 residues. The CDR3 region has the DNA TGTGCCAGTATTCCCAGTAACACAGATACGCAGTATTTT. Protein sequence: CASIPSNTDTQYF.

This clone was observed a few times. V is TRBV2 and J is TRBJ2-5; 8 positions agree with TRBD1. V shed 5 bases and J 0 bases; nucleotides not matched to a gene: 5. The germline CDR1 and CDR2 sequences are SNHLY and FYNNEI. This CDR3 spans 15 amino acids. The chain's CDR3 is CASSIRGLNQETQYF. The CDR3 coding sequence is TGTGCCAGCAGTATCAGGGGGCTAAACCAAGAGACCCAGTACTTC.

The V gene is TRBV10-3, the J gene TRBJ1-2; D is perhaps TRBD1 (6 bases). The CDR3 loop spans 15 amino acids. The germline V and J ends were trimmed by 4 bases and 7 bases, with 19 bases remaining between them. The V gene's germline CDR1 is ENHRY and CDR2 SYGVKD. The CDR3 spells CAISAGTPMFSGYTF. The CDR3 DNA follows: TGTGCCATCAGTGCCGGGACACCGATGTTTTCTGGCTACACCTTC.

The V call is TRBV6-5, the J call TRBJ2-7; tentative D call: TRBD2 (6 bases). Germline values: CDR1 MNHEY, CDR2 SVGAGI. Trimming removed 2 bases at V and 3 bases at J, with 14 bases between. The CDR3 covers 15 residues. DNA of the CDR3: TGTGCCAGCAGTTACGCCGGGGCGGGGATCTACGAGCAGTACTTC. This translates into CASSYAGAGIYEQYF.

The chain combines TRBV7-3 with TRBJ2-3, with TRBD2 identical over 11 bases. Germline V gives CDR1 SGHTA, CDR2 FQGTGA. This CDR3 spans 15 amino acids. V was pared by 6 bases and J by 7 bases, with 9 bases of the junction left unmatched. This CDR3 reads CASRRTSGSRNTQYF. The CDR3 DNA reads as TGTGCCAGCAGGCGTACTAGCGGGAGTCGGAATACGCAGTATTTT. Full variable domain (remainder filled in from reference TRBV7-3 and TRBJ2-3): GAGVSQTPSNKVTEKGKYVELRCDPISGHTALYWYRQSLGQGPEFLIYFQGTGAADDSGLPNDRFFAVRPEGSVSTLKIQRTERGDSAVYLCASRRTSGSRNTQYFGPGTRLTVL.

V gene TRBV6-5 combines with J gene TRBJ2-2, with 11 bases that match TRBD2. The CDR3 covers 15 residues. After removal of 6 bases from V and 4 bases from J, the junction contained 4 bases not matched to a gene. Germline assignment: CDR1 MNHEY and CDR2 SVGAGI. The CDR3: CASRLAGVLTGELFF. The CDR3 region has the DNA TGTGCCAGCAGACTAGCGGGAGTGCTCACCGGGGAGCTGTTTTTT.

As for this clone: A much larger clone lies one base from this, so it may be a read error. This sequence joins TRBV7-3 and TRBJ2-2; 7 positions match TRBD2. The V segment lost 5 bases and the J segment 5 bases; nucleotides outside the gene matches: 2. There are 13 residues in the CDR3. Per the germline V gene, CDR1 is SGHTA and CDR2 is FQGTGA. DNA for the CDR3: TGTGCCAGCAGCCCTAGCGGTACCGGGGAGCTGTTTTTT. Residues: CASSPSGTGELFF.

This clone was seen many times. This CDR3 is CASSRGTALATEAFF. The CDR3 DNA sequence: TGTGCCAGTAGTAGAGGGACGGCATTGGCCACTGAAGCTTTCTTT. The chain links TRBV19 to TRBJ1-1, with TRBD1 as a possible D gene (5 bases). The CDR3 loop spans 15 amino acids. In germline, CDR1 is LNHDA, CDR2 SQIVND (reference sequence). V lost 4 bases and J 4 bases, leaving 16 bases between the germline ends. Full variable domain (remainder filled in from reference TRBV19 and TRBJ1-1): DGGITQSPKYLFRKEGQNVTLSCEQNLNHDAMYWYRQDPGQGLRLIYYSQIVNDFQKGDIAEGYSVSREKKESFPLTVTSAQKNPTAFYLCASSRGTALATEAFFGQGTRLTVV.

The V and J genes are TRBV19 and TRBJ2-2, with 9 bases fitting TRBD2. The CDR3 spans 15 residues. Germline assignment: CDR1 LNHDA and CDR2 SQIVND (reference sequence). Trimming at V came to 6 bases and at J to 5 bases, leaving 7 bases not matched to a gene. In nucleotides, the CDR3 is TGTGCCAGTAGCTTGGGACTAGCCTCGACCGGGGAGCTGTTTTTT. Protein product: CASSLGLASTGELFF.

V and J are TRBV7-7 and TRBJ2-5; 7 bases map to TRBD1. The CDR3 is made up of 14 amino acids. The J segment lost 4 bases and the V segment lost 2 bases, leaving 4 bases of the junction unmatched. Germline assignment: CDR1 SSHAT and CDR2 FNYEAQ (reference sequence). The DNA for the CDR3 is TGTGCCAGCAGCTTAACAGGGGCCGTAGAGACCCAGTACTTC. This encodes CASSLTGAVETQYF. Based on the CDR3 plus reference TRBV7-7 and TRBJ2-5, the full variable domain is GAGVSQSPRYKVTKRGQDVTLRCDPISSHATLYWYQQALGQGPEFLTYFNYEAQPDKSGLPSDRFSAERPEGSISTLTIQRTEQRDSAMYRCASSLTGAVETQYFGPGTRLLVL.

The chain joins TRBV19 to TRBJ1-1, with D perhaps TRBD1 (6 bases). Germline loops: CDR1 LNHDA, CDR2 SQIVND (reference sequence). The CDR3 length is 15 residues. V shed 4 bases and J shed 1 base, with 13 bases lying between them. For the CDR3, the DNA is TGTGCCAGTAGTACGGGGGCGGCGGCGAACACTGAAGCTTTCTTT. Protein product: CASSTGAAANTEAFF.

The chain links TRBV5-4 to TRBJ1-2; D is unclear. From germline, CDR1 is SGHNT and CDR2 YYREEE (reference sequence). V dropped 0 bases and J dropped 5 bases, with 11 bases sitting between them. CDR3 length: 14 residues. The CDR3: CASSLAATHYGYTF. DNA for the CDR3: TGTGCCAGCAGCTTGGCGGCGACACATTATGGCTACACCTTC.

The chain links TRBV15 to TRBJ1-2; TRBD1 matches 9 bases. The germline V gene encodes CDR1 LNHNV and CDR2 YYDKDF (reference sequence). Germline trimming cut 0 bases from V and 4 bases from J; bases unmatched to any gene: 9. The CDR3 contains 17 residues. This CDR3 reads CATSRDGTGTLGYGYTF. Here the CDR3 DNA reads TGTGCCACCAGCAGAGATGGGACAGGGACTTTGGGCTATGGCTACACCTTC.

J is TRBJ2-7 and V is TRBV5-6; 8 bases are a match to TRBD1. The ends lost 4 bases at V and 7 bases at J; junction bases unmatched: 7. Germline-derived CDR1 and CDR2 are SGHDT and YYEEEE. The CDR3 sequence is 13 residues long. CDR3 nucleotide sequence: TGTGCCAGCAGCGGCAGGGGGCGCGGGGAGCAGTACTTC. This sequence encodes CASSGRGRGEQYF.